These T cell receptor beta chains were read from a single sample in a study of blood T cell repertoires in COVID-19. Sequencing was performed with immunoSEQ multiplex PCR; in TCRdb, only in-frame clones are kept and a portion is missing. There are some 320,000 clones in the sample; roughly 88% occur only once, and roughly 6.9% lies in the top ten. Sequences were obtained from peripheral blood. The receptors come from a woman aged 30 to 39 who had recovered from COVID-19. Each CDR3 is given with its conserved first and last residue. Fields, in order: clone size, J gene, D gene, CDR3 length, V gene, CDR3 protein, CDR3 DNA. A D gene is named only where the DNA matches it firmly. Clone sizes are given selectively: once, few, many, or a class where the clone is expanded.

clone size: once; J gene: TRBJ1-1; D gene: TRBD1; CDR3 length: 15; V gene: TRBV6-2/TRBV6-3; CDR3 protein: CASSGRQGVNTEAFF; CDR3 DNA: TGTGCCAGCAGTGGACGACAGGGAGTGAACACTGAAGCTTTCTTT
clone size: -; J gene: TRBJ1-5; D gene: -; CDR3 length: 14; V gene: TRBV19; CDR3 protein: CASSSMADNQPQHF; CDR3 DNA: TGTGCCAGTAGTAGTATGGCAGATAATCAGCCCCAGCATTTT
clone size: -; J gene: TRBJ1-2; D gene: -; CDR3 length: 8; V gene: TRBV20-1; CDR3 protein: CSVGHVNF; CDR3 DNA: TGCAGTGTGGGACACGTGAACTTC
clone size: -; J gene: TRBJ1-6; D gene: -; CDR3 length: 12; V gene: TRBV6-5; CDR3 protein: CASSPRGSPLHF; CDR3 DNA: TGTGCCAGCAGTCCCCGGGGTTCACCCCTCCACTTT
clone size: once; J gene: TRBJ1-6; D gene: -; CDR3 length: 14; V gene: TRBV13; CDR3 protein: CASSLVGAGSPLHF; CDR3 DNA: TGTGCCAGCAGCTTAGTTGGCGCAGGTTCACCCCTCCACTTT
clone size: -; J gene: TRBJ2-7; D gene: -; CDR3 length: 15; V gene: TRBV4-3; CDR3 protein: CASSQDTGSAYEQYF; CDR3 DNA: TGCGCCAGCAGCCAAGATACGGGGTCGGCCTACGAGCAGTACTTC
clone size: -; J gene: TRBJ2-5; D gene: -; CDR3 length: 16; V gene: TRBV15; CDR3 protein: CATSRHRAGRAETQYF; CDR3 DNA: TGTGCCACCAGCAGGCACAGGGCTGGCAGGGCAGAGACCCAGTACTTC
clone size: -; J gene: TRBJ1-2; D gene: -; CDR3 length: 16; V gene: TRBV14; CDR3 protein: CASSQVTTVKFDGYTF; CDR3 DNA: TGTGCCAGCAGCCAAGTAACGACAGTGAAGTTCGATGGCTACACCTTC
clone size: -; J gene: TRBJ2-7; D gene: -; CDR3 length: 11; V gene: TRBV28; CDR3 protein: CASIGVGEQYF; CDR3 DNA: TGTGCCAGCATCGGAGTCGGCGAGCAGTACTTC
clone size: few; J gene: TRBJ2-3; D gene: -; CDR3 length: 17; V gene: TRBV27; CDR3 protein: CASSFDPTGLGTDTQYF; CDR3 DNA: TGTGCCAGCAGTTTCGATCCCACAGGGCTTGGCACAGATACGCAGTATTTT
clone size: -; J gene: TRBJ2-5; D gene: -; CDR3 length: 11; V gene: TRBV18; CDR3 protein: CASSPRETQYF; CDR3 DNA: TGTGCCAGCTCACCGCGGGAGACCCAGTACTTC
clone size: -; J gene: TRBJ2-7; D gene: TRBD1; CDR3 length: 15; V gene: TRBV24-1; CDR3 protein: CATSDSGTGAYEQYF; CDR3 DNA: TGTGCCACCAGTGATTCCGGGACAGGAGCCTACGAGCAGTACTTC
clone size: few; J gene: TRBJ2-5; D gene: -; CDR3 length: 16; V gene: TRBV6-5; CDR3 protein: CASSYGGQYGGETQYF; CDR3 DNA: TGTGCCAGCAGTTACGGGGGACAATATGGGGGAGAGACCCAGTACTTC
clone size: -; J gene: TRBJ1-1; D gene: -; CDR3 length: 12; V gene: TRBV19; CDR3 protein: CASSSDGGEAFF; CDR3 DNA: TGTGCCAGTAGTTCAGACGGGGGTGAAGCTTTCTTT
clone size: -; J gene: TRBJ1-1; D gene: TRBD1; CDR3 length: 15; V gene: TRBV9; CDR3 protein: CASSVDYRGDTEAFF; CDR3 DNA: TGTGCCAGCAGCGTGGATTACAGGGGGGACACTGAAGCTTTCTTT
clone size: -; J gene: TRBJ1-6; D gene: TRBD1; CDR3 length: 15; V gene: TRBV5-6; CDR3 protein: CASSLGTGTNSPLHF; CDR3 DNA: TGTGCCAGCAGCCTCGGGACAGGGACGAATTCACCCCTCCACTTT
clone size: -; J gene: TRBJ1-6; D gene: -; CDR3 length: 12; V gene: TRBV7-2; CDR3 protein: CASSRQASPLHF; CDR3 DNA: TGTGCCAGCAGCCGACAGGCTTCACCCCTCCACTTT
clone size: -; J gene: TRBJ2-5; D gene: -; CDR3 length: 13; V gene: TRBV12-3/TRBV12-4; CDR3 protein: CASTKDSLETQYF; CDR3 DNA: TGTGCCAGCACTAAGGACAGCTTGGAGACCCAGTACTTC
clone size: -; J gene: TRBJ1-4; D gene: TRBD1; CDR3 length: 14; V gene: TRBV18; CDR3 protein: CASSPGQGEEKLFF; CDR3 DNA: TGTGCCAGCTCACCGGGACAGGGAGAGGAAAAACTGTTTTTT
clone size: -; J gene: TRBJ1-5; D gene: -; CDR3 length: 14; V gene: TRBV5-1; CDR3 protein: CASSLGLRGQPQHF; CDR3 DNA: TGCGCCAGCAGCCTCGGACTCCGAGGTCAGCCCCAGCATTTT
clone size: once; J gene: TRBJ1-2; D gene: TRBD1; CDR3 length: 14; V gene: TRBV6-2/TRBV6-3; CDR3 protein: CASSGQGYFYGYTF; CDR3 DNA: TGTGCCAGCAGTGGACAGGGGTATTTCTATGGCTACACCTTC
clone size: -; J gene: TRBJ2-5; D gene: TRBD2; CDR3 length: 18; V gene: TRBV7-2; CDR3 protein: CASSPPGLAGGTGETQYF; CDR3 DNA: TGTGCCAGCAGCCCTCCGGGACTAGCGGGGGGGACGGGGGAGACCCAGTACTTC
clone size: -; J gene: TRBJ2-3; D gene: TRBD2; CDR3 length: 15; V gene: TRBV7-2; CDR3 protein: CASSFGGGFADTQYF; CDR3 DNA: TGTGCCAGCAGCTTTGGGGGGGGGTTCGCAGATACGCAGTATTTT
clone size: -; J gene: TRBJ1-1; D gene: -; CDR3 length: 12; V gene: TRBV28; CDR3 protein: CASSLSSTEAFF; CDR3 DNA: TGTGCCAGCAGTCTATCGTCCACTGAAGCTTTCTTT
clone size: -; J gene: TRBJ2-7; D gene: TRBD2; CDR3 length: 14; V gene: TRBV11-2; CDR3 protein: CASTYFGGSYEQYF; CDR3 DNA: TGTGCCAGCACCTATTTCGGGGGGAGCTACGAGCAGTACTTC
clone size: -; J gene: TRBJ2-3; D gene: TRBD1; CDR3 length: 16; V gene: TRBV6-2/TRBV6-3; CDR3 protein: CASSYLGTGATDTQYF; CDR3 DNA: TGTGCCAGCAGTTACCTCGGGACAGGAGCCACAGATACGCAGTATTTT
clone size: -; J gene: TRBJ2-1; D gene: -; CDR3 length: 15; V gene: TRBV28; CDR3 protein: CASRLPQGLDNEQFF; CDR3 DNA: TGTGCCAGCAGGTTACCCCAGGGGCTCGACAATGAGCAGTTCTTC
clone size: -; J gene: TRBJ2-7; D gene: TRBD1; CDR3 length: 15; V gene: TRBV6-5; CDR3 protein: CASRDPGQGRDEQYF; CDR3 DNA: TGTGCCAGCAGGGACCCGGGACAGGGTCGGGACGAGCAGTACTTC
clone size: -; J gene: TRBJ2-1; D gene: TRBD2; CDR3 length: 16; V gene: TRBV7-6; CDR3 protein: CASSLSPGLHDNEQFF; CDR3 DNA: TGTGCCAGCAGCTTATCGCCGGGACTACACGACAATGAGCAGTTCTTC
clone size: -; J gene: TRBJ2-7; D gene: TRBD1; CDR3 length: 15; V gene: TRBV19; CDR3 protein: CASSIENRGHHEQYF; CDR3 DNA: TGTGCCAGTAGTATAGAGAACAGGGGGCACCACGAGCAGTACTTC
clone size: once; J gene: TRBJ2-2; D gene: TRBD1; CDR3 length: 14; V gene: TRBV5-1; CDR3 protein: CAIRRTGNTGELFF; CDR3 DNA: TGCGCCATCCGAAGGACAGGGAACACCGGGGAGCTGTTTTTT